Below, 14 T cell receptor beta chains from the same sample are listed, as sequenced in a study of blood T cells in healthy people across ages. It was with a sample-barcoded 5' primer and a J-beta primer mix that a second PCR of about 7 to 12 cycles was run. TCRdb reprocessed the 5' RACE reads with MiXCR, giving one entry per CDR3 protein. Among 550,000 to 800,000 distinct CDR3 sequences listed, roughly 32% were seen once. The sample was blood. These receptors were collected from a woman older than 75 in good health.

This clonotype appeared many times. The V call is TRBV6-2 or TRBV6-3, the J call TRBJ1-1, with a weak D call TRBD1 (6 bases). Trimming cost V 2 bases and J 4 bases, with 8 bases left between them. The germline V gene has CDR1 MNHEY and CDR2 SVGEGT. The CDR3 runs to 13 residues. CDR3 amino acids: CASSYRRGTEAFF. CDR3 coding DNA: TGTGCCAGCAGTTACCGCAGGGGCACTGAAGCTTTCTTT.

This clonotype has ten or more counts. The V and J genes are TRBV12-3 or TRBV12-4 and TRBJ2-3; 12 bases agree with TRBD2. V was pared by 4 bases and J by 2 bases, with 10 bases of the junction left unmatched. The CDR3 sequence is 18 residues long. CDR3 in DNA: TGTGCCAGCAGTTCACCGGGACTAGCGGGCTCTCTCACAGATACGCAGTATTTT. Translated: CASSSPGLAGSLTDTQYF.

V usage is TRBV2 and J usage is TRBJ2-1, with TRBD1 matching over 10 bases. Germline CDR1 and CDR2: SNHLY and FYNNEI. V shed 2 bases and J 8 bases; nucleotides not matched to a gene: 12. The CDR3 has 17 residues. CDR3: CASSERMARQGAYEQFF. CDR3 DNA sequence: TGTGCCAGCAGTGAACGGATGGCTAGACAGGGGGCCTATGAGCAGTTCTTC.

This clonotype was seen only a few times. V is TRBV7-2 and J is TRBJ2-5; 7 bases are shared with TRBD2. This CDR3 is built from 15 residues. The germline V gene has CDR1 SGHTA and CDR2 FQGNSA. Trimming cost V 2 bases and J 5 bases; bases outside gene matches: 8. This chain's CDR3 is CASSLRRESVETQYF. The DNA of the CDR3 is TGTGCCAGCAGCTTAAGGCGGGAGTCGGTCGAGACCCAGTACTTC.

The table lists this clonotype with many counts. V gene TRBV20-1 combines with J gene TRBJ1-5; D may be TRBD1 (6 bases). The V gene's germline CDR1 is DFQATT and CDR2 SNEGSKA (reference sequence). Trimming pared 1 base from V and 6 bases from J, leaving 16 bases between. This CDR3 is 15 amino acids long. CDR3 DNA sequence: TGCAGTGCTAGAGCAGGGGACCCTTATATTCAGCCCCAGCATTTT. Amino acids: CSARAGDPYIQPQHF.

There are many counts of this clonotype. The chain uses TRBV7-2 and TRBJ1-1, with no clear D. V was trimmed by 2 bases and J by 4 bases, leaving 11 bases between them. CDR3 length: 14 residues. Per the germline V gene, CDR1 is SGHTA and CDR2 is FQGNSA. CDR3 DNA: TGTGCCAGCAGCTTATCCCCCCGGAGCACTGAAGCTTTCTTT. Residues: CASSLSPRSTEAFF.

J is TRBJ2-7 and V is TRBV29-1; perhaps TRBD2 as D (5 bases). The end of the DNA is better explained by TRBJ2-5, so the J call may be wrong. Germline lookup yields CDR1 SQVTM and CDR2 ANQGSEA. The CDR3 is 14 residues long. The CDR3 DNA reads as TGCAGCGTTGAAGACAAACTAGTAGACGAGACCCAGTACTTC. Translated, it gives CSVEDKLVDETQYF.

This clonotype was counted many times. The chain recombines TRBV20-1 with TRBJ2-1, with 7 bases aligning to TRBD2. Germline trimming cut 5 bases from V and 5 bases from J; bases unmatched to any gene: 12. This CDR3 is built from 15 residues. In germline, CDR1 is DFQATT, CDR2 SNEGSKA (reference sequence). CDR3 coding DNA: TGCAGTGCTGGCACTACGGGGGGAGCTAACAATGAGCAGTTCTTC. Its protein is CSAGTTGGANNEQFF.

The chain uses TRBV6-1 and TRBJ1-1; maybe TRBD1 (5 bases). The CDR3 sequence is 14 residues long. Germline V lookup: CDR1 MNHNS, CDR2 SASEGT. V lost 4 bases to trimming and J lost 4 bases, with 13 bases between them. CDR3 nucleotides: TGTGCCAGCAGTGCCACACAGGTGACCACTGAAGCTTTCTTT. Translation: CASSATQVTTEAFF.

This clonotype occurred many times. The chain joins TRBV3-1 to TRBJ2-1; 9 nucleotides agree with TRBD1. CDR3 length equals 14 residues. Germline V gene data show CDR1 as LGHDT and CDR2 as YNNKEL (reference sequence). With V trimmed by 5 bases and J by 10 bases, 9 bases remained unmatched. The CDR3 coding sequence is TGTGCCAGCAGCGAACAGGGGGCGGACTCCGAGCAGTTCTTC. It translates to CASSEQGADSEQFF.

This clonotype was seen ten or more times. The CDR3: CASSIGTASAQETQYF. DNA of the CDR3: TGTGCCAGTAGTATCGGTACAGCGTCCGCTCAAGAGACCCAGTACTTC. The chain employs TRBV19 and TRBJ2-5, with D hard to call. Germline lookup yields CDR1 LNHDA and CDR2 SQIVND (reference sequence). The CDR3 is 16 amino acids. The ends were cut back, 3 bases at V and 2 bases at J, with 16 bases in the middle.

The CDR3 DNA reads as TGTGCCAGCAGCTTAGGACAGGGGGCTGAAGCTTTCTTT. It codes for CASSLGQGAEAFF. The rearrangement uses TRBV11-1 and TRBJ1-1, with 9 bases aligning to TRBD1. The CDR3 is 13 amino acids. The V and J ends lost 1 base and 6 bases, in that order; junction bases with no gene match: 0. Looked up from germline, CDR1 is SGHAT and CDR2 is FQDESV (reference sequence).

This chain connects TRBV4-3 to TRBJ1-1; D unclear. V was cut by 3 bases and J by 3 bases, with 17 bases left in between. This CDR3 is built from 16 residues. The germline CDR1 and CDR2 sequences are LGHNA and YSLEER. The DNA for the CDR3 is TGCGCCAGCAGCCAGACTCTTATGCGGTTATACACTGAAGCTTTCTTT. As protein: CASSQTLMRLYTEAFF.

To note about this clonotype: Germline is not matched at one junction end, which may reflect a read error. The chain joins TRBV11-2 to TRBJ1-1; D call uncertain. The germline V gene has CDR1 SGHAT and CDR2 FQNNGV. The CDR3 sequence is 14 residues long. The CDR3 nucleotides read TGTGTCAGCAGCTTAGGCATATCGAACACTGAAGCTTTCTTT. Its translation is CVSSLGISNTEAFF.